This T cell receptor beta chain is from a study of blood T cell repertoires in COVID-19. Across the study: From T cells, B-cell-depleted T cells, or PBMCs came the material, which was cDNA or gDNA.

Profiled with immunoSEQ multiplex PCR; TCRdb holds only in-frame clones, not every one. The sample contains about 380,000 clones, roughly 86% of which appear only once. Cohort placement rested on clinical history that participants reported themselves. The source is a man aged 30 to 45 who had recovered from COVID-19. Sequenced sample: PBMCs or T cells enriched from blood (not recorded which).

CDR3 sequence (DNA): TGTGCCAGCAGCTTAGATCCAGGGGAAGGGGAAAAACTGTTTTTT. It codes for CASSLDPGEGEKLFF. This chain uses TRBV11-2 with TRBJ1-4; D may be TRBD1 (6 bases). The CDR3 loop spans 15 amino acids. Trimming removed 0 bases at V and 8 bases at J, with 13 bases between. Looked up from germline, CDR1 is SGHAT and CDR2 is FQNNGV.